These T cell receptor beta chains were read from a single sample in a study of Ad26.COV2.S vaccination and SARS-CoV-2 variants. This table comes from immunoSEQ multiplex PCR, and its TCRdb copy is limited to in-frame clones, with some not included. The data contain approximately 480,000 clones, around 88% of them singletons. The specimen was peripheral blood, collected in a trial of Ad26.COV2.S vaccine versus placebo. These receptors all stem from a person aged 18-60 years who received the Ad26.COV2.S COVID-19 vaccine or a placebo. CDR3s include the opening cysteine and the closing phenylalanine or tryptophan. Fields, in order: CDR3 protein, CDR3 DNA, J gene, clone size, V gene, D gene. A D gene is named only where the DNA matches it firmly. Not all rows give a size; the values are once, few, many and, for expanded clones, a class.

cdr3_aa: CASSLVANTEAFF
cdr3_nt: TGTGCCAGCAGCTTAGTTGCGAACACTGAAGCTTTCTTT
j_call: TRBJ1-1
clone_size: -
v_call: TRBV7-3
d_call: -

cdr3_aa: CASSHLDSWGSGYGYTF
cdr3_nt: TGCGCCAGCAGCCACCTCGATTCCTGGGGCTCTGGCTATGGCTACACCTTC
j_call: TRBJ1-2
clone_size: -
v_call: TRBV4-1
d_call: -

cdr3_aa: CASSPGGLAGGRGYEQYF
cdr3_nt: TGTGCCAGCAGCCCTGGGGGACTAGCGGGAGGTCGAGGGTACGAGCAGTACTTC
j_call: TRBJ2-7
clone_size: many
v_call: TRBV5-8
d_call: TRBD2

cdr3_aa: CASSTTGIFSTDTQYF
cdr3_nt: TGTGCCAGCAGTACCACAGGGATATTTAGCACAGATACGCAGTATTTT
j_call: TRBJ2-3
clone_size: -
v_call: TRBV28
d_call: -

cdr3_aa: CASSLFAGAGTDTQYF
cdr3_nt: TGTGCCAGCAGTTTATTTGCGGGAGCGGGCACAGATACGCAGTATTTT
j_call: TRBJ2-3
clone_size: -
v_call: TRBV27
d_call: TRBD2

cdr3_aa: CSVGILGTQYF
cdr3_nt: TGCAGTGTCGGGATTTTGGGGACCCAGTACTTC
j_call: TRBJ2-5
clone_size: -
v_call: TRBV20-1
d_call: -

cdr3_aa: CASSMSLQGAQPQHF
cdr3_nt: TGTGCCAGTAGTATGAGTCTCCAGGGAGCGCAGCCCCAGCATTTT
j_call: TRBJ1-5
clone_size: -
v_call: TRBV19
d_call: -

cdr3_aa: CASSLVAGGRGNSPLHF
cdr3_nt: TGTGCCAGCAGCTTAGTCGCTGGGGGGCGCGGAAATTCACCCCTCCACTTT
j_call: TRBJ1-6
clone_size: -
v_call: TRBV7-2
d_call: -

cdr3_aa: CASSLGTGQGNQPQHF
cdr3_nt: TGTGCCAGCAGCCTAGGGACAGGGCAGGGCAATCAGCCCCAGCATTTT
j_call: TRBJ1-5
clone_size: -
v_call: TRBV6-2/TRBV6-3
d_call: TRBD1

cdr3_aa: CASSLYSGQGNQPQHF
cdr3_nt: TGTGCCAGCAGTTTATATTCTGGACAGGGAAATCAGCCCCAGCATTTT
j_call: TRBJ1-5
clone_size: -
v_call: TRBV27
d_call: TRBD1

cdr3_aa: CASSLSGRGENIQYF
cdr3_nt: TGTGCCAGCAGCTTAAGCGGAAGAGGTGAAAACATTCAGTACTTC
j_call: TRBJ2-4
clone_size: -
v_call: TRBV7-2
d_call: -

cdr3_aa: CATEREGVKPYEQYF
cdr3_nt: TGTGCCACCGAGCGCGAGGGAGTAAAGCCCTACGAGCAGTACTTC
j_call: TRBJ2-7
clone_size: -
v_call: TRBV28
d_call: -

cdr3_aa: CASSPTTGRRHGEQFF
cdr3_nt: TGTGCCAGCAGCCCCACGACAGGTAGGAGGCATGGCGAGCAGTTCTTC
j_call: TRBJ2-1
clone_size: -
v_call: TRBV7-3
d_call: -

cdr3_aa: CASPARPPLGEKLFF
cdr3_nt: TGCGCCAGCCCCGCTCGTCCACCCCTCGGGGAAAAACTGTTTTTT
j_call: TRBJ1-4
clone_size: -
v_call: TRBV10-1
d_call: -

cdr3_aa: CASSLPGANVLTF
cdr3_nt: TGTGCCAGCAGCTTACCCGGGGCCAACGTCCTGACTTTC
j_call: TRBJ2-6
clone_size: -
v_call: TRBV11-1
d_call: -

cdr3_aa: CASSPRASLVYEQYF
cdr3_nt: TGCGCCAGCAGCCCACGGGCCTCCCTAGTCTACGAGCAGTACTTC
j_call: TRBJ2-7
clone_size: -
v_call: TRBV5-1
d_call: -

cdr3_aa: CASSLSWGNSPLHF
cdr3_nt: TGTGCCAGCAGCTTAAGCTGGGGAAATTCACCCCTCCACTTT
j_call: TRBJ1-6
clone_size: -
v_call: TRBV7-3
d_call: -

cdr3_aa: CASSQGTGHATEAFF
cdr3_nt: TGCGCCAGCAGCCAAGGGACAGGGCACGCCACTGAAGCTTTCTTT
j_call: TRBJ1-1
clone_size: -
v_call: TRBV4-3
d_call: TRBD1

cdr3_aa: CASSQLLLTEAFF
cdr3_nt: TGCGCCAGCAGCCAACTACTACTGACTGAAGCTTTCTTT
j_call: TRBJ1-1
clone_size: -
v_call: TRBV4-3
d_call: -

cdr3_aa: CASSTYAGTEIYGYTF
cdr3_nt: TGTGCCAGCAGCACATACGCCGGGACAGAAATTTATGGCTACACCTTC
j_call: TRBJ1-2
clone_size: -
v_call: TRBV7-2
d_call: TRBD1

cdr3_aa: CASSPRRPGQLNSPLHF
cdr3_nt: TGTGCCAGCTCACCCAGACGACCGGGACAACTTAATTCACCCCTCCACTTT
j_call: TRBJ1-6
clone_size: -
v_call: TRBV18
d_call: -

cdr3_aa: CATSRGSDYEQYF
cdr3_nt: TGTGCCACCAGCAGAGGGTCCGACTACGAGCAGTACTTC
j_call: TRBJ2-7
clone_size: -
v_call: TRBV15
d_call: -

cdr3_aa: CASSQDPGHTDTQYF
cdr3_nt: TGCGCCAGCAGCCAAGATCCCGGGCACACAGATACGCAGTATTTT
j_call: TRBJ2-3
clone_size: -
v_call: TRBV4-3
d_call: -

cdr3_aa: CASSYSPGQGYEQYF
cdr3_nt: TGTGCCAGCAGCTACTCACCGGGACAGGGGTACGAGCAGTACTTC
j_call: TRBJ2-7
clone_size: few
v_call: TRBV27
d_call: TRBD1

cdr3_aa: CASSLAPYEQYF
cdr3_nt: TGTGCCAGCTCACTGGCCCCCTACGAGCAGTACTTC
j_call: TRBJ2-7
clone_size: -
v_call: TRBV18
d_call: -

cdr3_aa: CATQSPTEAFF
cdr3_nt: TGTGCCACTCAGTCCCCCACTGAAGCTTTCTTT
j_call: TRBJ1-1
clone_size: -
v_call: TRBV28
d_call: -

cdr3_aa: CASSLDGGRLGNEQFF
cdr3_nt: TGTGCCAGCAGCTTAGATGGCGGGAGGCTTGGAAATGAGCAGTTCTTC
j_call: TRBJ2-1
clone_size: -
v_call: TRBV7-2
d_call: TRBD2

cdr3_aa: CASGLVVAGRGFETQYF
cdr3_nt: TGTGCTAGTGGTTTGGTAGTTGCTGGCCGGGGTTTTGAGACCCAGTACTTC
j_call: TRBJ2-5
clone_size: -
v_call: TRBV12-5
d_call: -

cdr3_aa: CASSASGARQETQYF
cdr3_nt: TGTGCCAGCAGCGCTAGTGGGGCTAGGCAAGAGACCCAGTACTTC
j_call: TRBJ2-5
clone_size: -
v_call: TRBV9
d_call: -

cdr3_aa: CASSQEEGVSYNEQFF
cdr3_nt: TGTGCCAGCAGCCAAGAGGAAGGGGTATCCTACAATGAGCAGTTCTTC
j_call: TRBJ2-1
clone_size: few
v_call: TRBV3-1/TRBV3-2
d_call: -

cdr3_aa: CASSERGQGPHEQFF
cdr3_nt: TGTGCCAGCAGCGAAAGAGGACAGGGACCCCATGAGCAGTTCTTC
j_call: TRBJ2-1
clone_size: -
v_call: TRBV13
d_call: TRBD1

cdr3_aa: CASSLNAGRIAEAFF
cdr3_nt: TGTGCCAGCAGTCTCAATGCGGGACGGATCGCTGAAGCTTTCTTT
j_call: TRBJ1-1
clone_size: -
v_call: TRBV27
d_call: -

cdr3_aa: CASSYFGLVTNEQFF
cdr3_nt: TGTGCCAGCAGTTACTTTGGACTAGTAACCAATGAGCAGTTCTTC
j_call: TRBJ2-1
clone_size: -
v_call: TRBV6-2/TRBV6-3
d_call: TRBD2

cdr3_aa: CASSLTGTYNEQFF
cdr3_nt: TGTGCCAGCAGCTTAACAGGGACATACAATGAGCAGTTCTTC
j_call: TRBJ2-1
clone_size: once
v_call: TRBV7-2
d_call: -

cdr3_aa: CAWSAPNTGNTIYF
cdr3_nt: TGTGCCTGGAGTGCTCCCAACACGGGAAACACCATATATTTT
j_call: TRBJ1-3
clone_size: -
v_call: TRBV30
d_call: -

cdr3_aa: CAIAGPTYEQYF
cdr3_nt: TGTGCCATCGCCGGACCCACGTACGAGCAGTACTTC
j_call: TRBJ2-7
clone_size: -
v_call: TRBV10-3
d_call: -

cdr3_aa: CASSPAQGFAEQYF
cdr3_nt: TGTGCCAGCAGCCCCGCACAGGGATTCGCCGAGCAGTACTTC
j_call: TRBJ2-7
clone_size: -
v_call: TRBV6-5
d_call: -

cdr3_aa: CASSGTGGRYEQYF
cdr3_nt: TGTGCCAGCAGTGGGACAGGGGGTAGGTACGAGCAGTACTTC
j_call: TRBJ2-7
clone_size: -
v_call: TRBV25-1
d_call: TRBD1

cdr3_aa: CASSLSFGEAFF
cdr3_nt: TGTGCCAGCAGTTTATCTTTTGGGGAAGCTTTCTTT
j_call: TRBJ1-1
clone_size: once
v_call: TRBV28
d_call: -

cdr3_aa: CASSEYGSNSPLHF
cdr3_nt: TGTGCCAGCAGTGAATACGGGAGCAATTCACCCCTCCACTTT
j_call: TRBJ1-6
clone_size: -
v_call: TRBV25-1
d_call: -

cdr3_aa: CASALLQTAPGGTGELFF
cdr3_nt: TGTGCTAGTGCTTTACTTCAGACAGCCCCAGGAGGCACCGGGGAGCTGTTTTTT
j_call: TRBJ2-2
clone_size: -
v_call: TRBV12-5
d_call: -